This T cell receptor (beta chain) originates from a study of OX40 agonist ivuxolimab in advanced cancers. Study-level background: Patients were treated with intravenous ivuxolimab, dosed at 0.01 to 10 mg/kg and infused every 2 weeks. Study results and caveats: Some of the lowest clonal expansion was seen in partial responders at 0.1-3.0 mg/kg. Expanded clones were, on average, more numerous in CD8+ T cells than in CD4+.

Excluded were patients having autoimmune disease history or systemic immunosuppression. Clones were sequenced by immunoSEQ multiplex PCR, and TCRdb holds only the in-frame ones, with some missing. The table lists about 88,000 clones, about 83% of them singletons. About this clone: Its antigen is currently unknown.

Trimming pared 5 bases from V and 1 base from J, leaving 12 bases between. Per germline, CDR1 SGHAT and CDR2 FQNNGV. This CDR3 is 14 amino acids long. This TCR was recovered from an adult with an advanced solid tumor such as melanoma, head and neck, liver or kidney cancer. The sequencing used CD4+ or CD8+ T cells sorted from blood, collected in a trial of the OX40 agonist ivuxolimab. The chain is built from TRBV11-2 and TRBJ2-7; D could derive from TRBD1 or TRBD2 (5 bases each). CDR3 sequence reads: CASSNRDGSYEQYF. DNA for the CDR3: TGTGCCAGCAGCAACCGGGACGGGTCCTACGAGCAGTACTTC.